The 7 T cell receptor beta chains reported below all come from one sample, sequenced in a study of T cells in Graves' hyperthyroidism and ophthalmopathy. RNA transcripts were the template for amplifying TCR beta CDR3 regions. TCR CDR3 regions were first amplified by RT-PCR with HTBI primers. TCRdb called the multiplex PCR reads again in MiXCR, with one record for every CDR3 protein. The sample shows roughly 640,000 distinct CDR3 sequences, roughly a sixth of them seen only once. Source material: blood. Source of these receptors: a middle-aged woman with Graves' ophthalmopathy.

The chain has TRBV24-1 and TRBJ2-3, with D unclear. V was shortened by 5 bases and J by 2 bases, with 13 bases between the two germline ends. The CDR3 loop spans 15 amino acids. From germline, CDR1 is KGHDR and CDR2 SFDVKD. For the CDR3, the DNA is TGTGCCACCAGTGGAAGGGCAGACAACACAGATACGCAGTATTTT. It encodes CATSGRADNTDTQYF.

Regarding this clonotype: A read error is possible here, since a much larger clone lies one base away. The J gene is TRBJ2-5, the V gene TRBV10-1; D gene ambiguous. The CDR3 contains 16 residues. V was pared by 4 bases and J by 7 bases, with 22 bases between. Per germline, CDR1 WNHNN and CDR2 SYGVQD (reference sequence). Written as DNA, the CDR3 is TGCGCCAGCAGTGGGCCCCCCCTTACGGTACTTCGGACCCAGTACTTC. Its protein product is CASSGPPLTVLRTQYF.

The chain recombines TRBV5-6 with TRBJ2-7; no clear D gene. The CDR3 length is 12 residues. Looked up from germline, CDR1 is SGHDT and CDR2 is YYEEEE. Trimming pared 4 bases from V and 10 bases from J, leaving 15 bases between. The CDR3 loop is CASSDGIARQYF. The CDR3 DNA sequence: TGTGCCAGCAGCGATGGCATAGCACGACAGTACTTC.

This clonotype was recorded at least ten times. The V and J genes are TRBV6-1 and TRBJ2-1; 13 bases are a match to TRBD2. This CDR3 region has 15 residues. The V and J ends lost 6 bases and 8 bases, in that order; junction bases with no gene match: 7. Germline-derived CDR1 and CDR2 are MNHNS and SASEGT. CDR3 coding DNA: TGTGCCAGCAGCGCCGGGACTAGCGGGATCTATGAGCAGTTCTTC. Translating gives CASSAGTSGIYEQFF.

This clonotype was counted at least ten times. The chain uses TRBV5-1 and TRBJ2-7; weak D call: TRBD1 (6 bases). The germline V and J ends were trimmed by 4 bases and 3 bases, with 14 bases remaining between them. The CDR3 is made up of 14 amino acids. Germline V lookup: CDR1 SGHRS, CDR2 YFSETQ. Written as DNA, the CDR3 is TGCGCCAGCAGCCGCACTGGACAGAACTACGAGCAGTACTTC. Translated: CASSRTGQNYEQYF.

This clonotype was observed many times. This rearrangement joins TRBV12-3 or TRBV12-4 to TRBJ2-1; TRBD1 agrees at 7 bases. V lost 8 bases to trimming and J lost 0 bases; unmatched junction nucleotides: 7. This CDR3 is 15 amino acids long. The CDR3 DNA reads as TGTGCCAGCCGCGGACAGGAAATCTCCTACAATGAGCAGTTCTTC. Protein product: CASRGQEISYNEQFF.

This clonotype showed up many times. The CDR3: CASSPHEGVEQYF. The CDR3 DNA reads TGTGCCAGCAGCCCCCACGAGGGGGTCGAGCAGTACTTC. The V and J genes are TRBV11-2 and TRBJ2-7; the D gene is possibly TRBD1 (6 bases). V gave up 5 bases and J gave up 6 bases, with 14 bases separating them. The CDR3 length is 13 residues. Germline values: CDR1 SGHAT, CDR2 FQNNGV.